This T cell receptor beta chain was sequenced during a study of blood T cell repertoires in COVID-19. Study overall: Acute-phase and convalescent COVID-19 samples originated in the United States, Italy and Spain. T cells, B-cell-depleted T cells, or PBMCs provided the cDNA or gDNA that served as material.

In the original analysis: Amplification from reference gene primers served as the basis for estimated nucleated cell counts. Sequenced by immunoSEQ multiplex PCR; TCRdb stores in-frame clones only, minus some. That table furnishes V, J and clone size, whereas the DNA furnished D and trimming. The table has approximately 280,000 clones, around 90% seen once; the top ten hold around 2%. The CDR3 contains 17 residues. V lost 5 bases to trimming and J lost 2 bases, with 19 bases between them. The germline V gene encodes CDR1 SGHRS and CDR2 YFSETQ. The chain links TRBV5-1 to TRBJ1-4, with D possibly TRBD1 on 5 matching bases. The sample comprised peripheral blood. The clonotype comes from a man aged 50-59 years with acute or convalescent COVID-19. CDR3 loop: CASSPMGERGTNEKLFF. The CDR3 DNA is TGCGCCAGCAGTCCCATGGGGGAGCGGGGGACTAATGAAAAACTGTTTTTT.